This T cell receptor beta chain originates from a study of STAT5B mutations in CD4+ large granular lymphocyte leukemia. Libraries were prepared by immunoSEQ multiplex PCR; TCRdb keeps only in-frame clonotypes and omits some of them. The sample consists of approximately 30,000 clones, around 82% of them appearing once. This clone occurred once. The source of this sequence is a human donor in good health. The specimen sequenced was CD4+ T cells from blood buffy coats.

CDR3: CASSADRGFSNQPQHF. As DNA, the CDR3 is TGTGCCAGTAGTGCCGACAGGGGATTTAGCAATCAGCCCCAGCATTTT. The genes are TRBV19 and TRBJ1-5; TRBD1 agrees at 8 bases. Germline V CDR1 and CDR2: LNHDA, SQIVND (reference sequence). V was pared by 5 bases and J by 0 bases, with 6 bases of the junction left unmatched. The CDR3 loop spans 16 amino acids. Based on the CDR3 plus reference TRBV19 and TRBJ1-5, the full variable domain is DGGITQSPKYLFRKEGQNVTLSCEQNLNHDAMYWYRQDPGQGLRLIYYSQIVNDFQKGDIAEGYSVSREKKESFPLTVTSAQKNPTAFYLCASSADRGFSNQPQHFGDGTRLSIL.